These 7 T cell receptor beta chains share one sample of origin, sequenced in a study of T cell changes during pregnancy in multiple sclerosis. TCRdb's table, derived via immunoSEQ multiplex PCR, lists solely in-frame clones and lacks some. Here the sample spans approximately 92,000 clones, more than 85% being singletons. The sequenced sample was peripheral blood, obtained in the first trimester of pregnancy. The source of these receptors is a female donor with multiple sclerosis, enrolled in a pregnancy study.

This chain links TRBV2 with TRBJ2-2, with D perhaps TRBD2 (6 bases). The V gene's germline CDR1 is SNHLY and CDR2 FYNNEI. CDR3 length: 14 amino acids. With 7 bases removed from V and 2 bases from J, the gap between germline ends came to 11 bases. As DNA, the CDR3 is TGTGCCAGCACGGCGGGGCCCAACACCGGGGAGCTGTTTTTT. Amino acid sequence: CASTAGPNTGELFF.

The V gene is TRBV6-1, the J gene TRBJ1-1; 11 nucleotides agree with TRBD1. CDR3 length equals 15 residues. V trimming: 7 bases; J trimming: 8 bases; junction bases outside the gene matches: 12. Germline V gives CDR1 MNHNS, CDR2 SASEGT. This chain's CDR3 is CASMEPGQGEPEAFF. The CDR3 bases are TGTGCCAGCATGGAACCGGGACAGGGGGAACCGGAAGCTTTCTTT.

This chain connects TRBV18 to TRBJ1-1; no clear D gene. Germline V gives CDR1 KGHSH, CDR2 LQKENI. Deletions cut 2 bases from V and 1 base from J, with 5 bases between. This CDR3 is 13 amino acids long. CDR3 DNA sequence: TGTGCCAGCTCACCAAACGGGAACACTGAAGCTTTCTTT. It is translated as CASSPNGNTEAFF.

This chain connects TRBV2 to TRBJ1-5, with 7 bases that match TRBD1. The V gene's germline CDR1 is SNHLY and CDR2 FYNNEI. J was trimmed by 4 bases and V by 4 bases; bases with no gene match: 7. The CDR3 length is 15 residues. CDR3 protein: CASSVTTGLNQPQHF. In nucleotides, the CDR3 is TGTGCCAGCAGTGTTACGACAGGGCTAAATCAGCCCCAGCATTTT.

V usage is TRBV7-8 and J usage is TRBJ1-1, with D hard to call. Trimming removed 5 bases from V and 1 base from J, with 5 bases in between. The CDR3 loop spans 12 amino acids. Germline CDR1 and CDR2: SGHVS and FQNEAQ. The CDR3 coding sequence is TGTGCCAGCAGCCGACAGAACACTGAAGCTTTCTTT. Translation: CASSRQNTEAFF. Variable domain in full (rest from reference TRBV7-8 and TRBJ1-1): GAGVSQSPRYKVAKRGQDVALRCDPISGHVSLFWYQQALGQGPEFLTYFQNEAQLDKSGLPSDRFFAERPEGSVSTLKIQRTQQEDSAVYLCASSRQNTEAFFGQGTRLTVV.

This chain links TRBV30 with TRBJ2-1, with D unclear. The CDR3 loop spans 13 amino acids. Germline V gene lookup returns CDR1 GTSNPN and CDR2 SVGIG (reference sequence). V lost 1 base and J lost 8, with 12 bases in between. CDR3 bases: TGTGCCTGGAGTGCGATAGATCGGGATGAGCAGTTCTTC. The encoded protein is CAWSAIDRDEQFF.

V and J are TRBV11-2 and TRBJ2-1, with 12 bases matching TRBD2. V lost 4 bases, J lost 0 bases, and 4 bases stayed unmatched. The CDR3 runs to 17 residues. Germline CDR1 is SGHAT and CDR2 is FQNNGV. CDR3: CASSYLAGGSSYNEQFF. The CDR3 nucleotides are TGTGCCAGCAGCTACCTAGCGGGAGGGAGCTCCTACAATGAGCAGTTCTTC. The full variable domain, with the rest looked up from reference TRBV11-2 and TRBJ2-1, is EAGVAQSPRYKIIEKRQSVAFWCNPISGHATLYWYQQILGQGPKLLIQFQNNGVVDDSQLPKDRFSAERLKGVDSTLKIQPAKLEDSAVYLCASSYLAGGSSYNEQFFGPGTRLTVL.